This T cell receptor beta chain originates from a study of cytomegalovirus exposure and HLA in healthy donors. Worth noting for this clone: Its cognate antigen is unknown.

The CDR3 consists of 12 residues. Between the trimmed V and J ends, which lost 5 bases and 3 bases, there was a span of 7 bases. In germline, CDR1 is LNHDA, CDR2 SQIVND (reference sequence). Overall study results and limits: The tendency of first-cohort TCR clusters to co-occur in the 120 or so validation repertoires was identified by a subsequent analysis. Cytomegalovirus-associated TCR beta chains were listed, numbering 164. CMV antigen specificity was confirmed in vitro for a few CMV-associated chains.

Assay: immunoSEQ multiplex PCR; the TCRdb copy retains only in-frame clones and omits some. The data show 120,000 or so clones, approximately 92% seen once. Sequenced input: PBMCs. The TCR was taken from a woman aged 18 to 35 in good health and CMV-seronegative. The rearrangement uses TRBV19 and TRBJ1-1, with D unclear. The CDR3 sequence: CASSFGYTEAFF. Here the CDR3 DNA reads TGTGCCAGTAGTTTCGGGTACACTGAAGCTTTCTTT.